The 8 T cell receptor beta chains presented below share a single source sample, sequenced in a study of T cells and Merkel cell carcinoma outcomes. Sequencing used immunoSEQ multiplex PCR; TCRdb keeps in-frame clones, though not all of them. The table for this sample gives some 66 clones. The sequenced sample consisted of tumor tissue from Merkel cell carcinoma. The receptors stem from a human donor with Merkel cell carcinoma.

This chain links TRBV28 with TRBJ2-7; 9 bases fit TRBD1. Germline CDR1 MDHEN, CDR2 SYDVKM. Unmatched junction bases numbered 9, after V lost 6 bases and J lost 3 bases. The CDR3 length is 15 residues. CDR3 residues: CASSRTGTGNYEQYF. For the CDR3, the DNA is TGTGCCAGCAGCCGAACCGGGACAGGGAACTACGAGCAGTACTTC.

The genes are TRBV6-5 and TRBJ2-7, with 12 bases fitting TRBD2. Germline V gene data show CDR1 as MNHEY and CDR2 as SVGAGI. CDR3 length: 15 residues. The junction had 3 bases not matched to a gene; V was cut back by 4 bases and J by 2 bases. The CDR3 here is CASSSLAGGAYEQYF. CDR3 bases: TGTGCCAGCAGTTCACTAGCGGGAGGTGCCTACGAGCAGTACTTC.

The V gene is TRBV18, the J gene TRBJ1-1; perhaps TRBD1 as D (5 bases). Germline-derived CDR1 and CDR2 are KGHSH and LQKENI. This CDR3 has 15 residues. V shed 5 bases and J shed 0 bases, with 13 bases lying between them. DNA for the CDR3: TGTGCCAGCTCATCCAGGGCCGGGGTGAACACTGAAGCTTTCTTT. Protein product: CASSSRAGVNTEAFF.

The chain links TRBV7-6 to TRBJ2-5, with D perhaps matching TRBD1 or TRBD2 (5 bases each). The CDR3 totals 16 residues. Trimming shortened V by 4 bases and J by 4 bases, and 19 bases separated the two germline ends. Germline CDR1 reads SGHVS; CDR2 reads FNYEAQ. DNA of the CDR3: TGTGCCAGCAGCTCCACCGGGCAGGGACGATCAGAGACCCAGTACTTC. As protein: CASSSTGQGRSETQYF. Drawing the rest from reference TRBV7-6 and TRBJ2-5, the complete variable domain is GAGVSQSPRYKVTKRGQDVALRCDPISGHVSLYWYRQALGQGPEFLTYFNYEAQQDKSGLPNDRFSAERPEGSISTLTIQRTEQRDSAMYRCASSSTGQGRSETQYFGPGTRLLVL.

This chain joins TRBV5-1 and TRBJ1-5; possible D gene TRBD1, 5 bases. Germline CDR1 SGHRS, CDR2 YFSETQ. Trimming pared 0 bases from V and 3 bases from J, leaving 10 bases between. The CDR3 consists of 15 residues. The CDR3 protein is CASSLGDLPNQPQHF. The CDR3 DNA reads as TGCGCCAGCAGCTTGGGGGACCTCCCCAATCAGCCCCAGCATTTT.

J is TRBJ1-2 and V is TRBV10-1; D uncertain. The CDR3 covers 11 residues. Trimming cost V 10 bases and J 4 bases, with 10 bases left between them. The germline gives CDR1 WNHNN, CDR2 SYGVQD (reference sequence). The CDR3 is CATRKTYGYTF. In DNA, the CDR3 is TGCGCCACGCGAAAGACCTATGGCTACACCTTC.

This sequence joins TRBV5-6 and TRBJ2-7; 8 bases are shared with TRBD1. This CDR3 spans 14 amino acids. Trimming cost V 3 bases and J 2 bases; bases outside gene matches: 4. CDR1 and CDR2 (germline): SGHDT, YYEEEE. The CDR3 sequence is CASSSGGGTYEQYF. The CDR3 coding sequence is TGTGCCAGCAGCTCAGGGGGCGGTACCTACGAGCAGTACTTC.

This chain links TRBV18 with TRBJ2-7; D is ambiguous. Germline V gene sequence: CDR1 KGHSH, CDR2 LQKENI. The V end lost 5 bases, the J end lost 4 bases, and 9 bases lay between the germline ends. CDR3 length: 12 amino acids. CDR3 residues: CASSAHSYEQYF. Here the CDR3 DNA reads TGTGCCAGCTCAGCGCACAGTTACGAGCAGTACTTC.